This T cell receptor beta chain is drawn from a study of blood T cell repertoires in COVID-19. For the study at large: Sample material is recorded as cDNA or gDNA derived from T cells, B-cell-depleted T cells, or PBMCs.

The CDR3 sequence is 13 residues long. The germline V and J ends were trimmed by 4 bases and 3 bases, with 10 bases remaining between them. The V gene's germline CDR1 is SGDLS and CDR2 YYNGEE. Original handling: Amplification from reference gene primers served as the basis for estimated nucleated cell counts. Here immunoSEQ multiplex PCR was the method, and the copy in TCRdb shows in-frame clones only, minus some. The V and J calls and the clone size are those of that table, but D and trimming were determined from the DNA. The data show 250,000 to 350,000 clones, with roughly 86% seen just once and approximately 10% held by the top ten.

The receptor's source is a woman aged 25 to 39 with COVID-19, enrolled during active disease. The J gene is TRBJ1-1, the V gene TRBV9; D call uncertain. The sequencing sample was made of peripheral blood. The CDR3 DNA is TGTGCCAGCAGCTCCCCGGGATACACTGAAGCTTTCTTT. Translation: CASSSPGYTEAFF.